This TCR beta chain was found in a study of blood T cell repertoires in COVID-19. The wider study: Acute and convalescent COVID-19 specimens originated in the United States, Italy and Spain.

CDR1 and CDR2 from the germline V gene are MNHNS and SASEGT. Trimming took off 2 bases at V and 4 bases at J, with 6 bases between the two ends. The CDR3 is 13 amino acids. The data were produced by immunoSEQ multiplex PCR, yet TCRdb's version contains in-frame clones alone and is incomplete. The data contain roughly 220,000 clones, about 85% of them singletons. Sequencing was done on a sample of peripheral blood. The genes are TRBV6-1 and TRBJ1-3; the D gene is possibly TRBD1 (5 bases). The receptor's source is a man aged 50-60 years who had recovered from COVID-19. The CDR3 region has the DNA TGTGCCAGCAGTGAACAGGGAGGAAACACCATATATTTT. Its translation: CASSEQGGNTIYF.